A single sample is the source of the 32 T cell receptor beta chains below, sequenced in a study of T cell responses to AZD1222 COVID-19 vaccine. Clones were read by immunoSEQ multiplex PCR, and TCRdb kept only the in-frame ones, dropping some. The sample lists 85,000 to 100,000 clones, more than 75% occurring once. The sequencing here drew on peripheral blood, taken on day 0 of AZD1222 vaccination. The source is an adult in good health.

CDR3 loop: CASSVAIAGELFF. DNA for the CDR3: TGTGCCAGCAGCGTAGCTATCGCCGGGGAGCTGTTTTTT. This chain joins TRBV9 and TRBJ2-2; D not resolved. With 0 bases removed from V and 6 bases from J, the gap between germline ends came to 6 bases. Germline lookup yields CDR1 SGDLS and CDR2 YYNGEE. The CDR3 length is 13 residues.

The V gene is TRBV11-3, the J gene TRBJ1-3; the D is unclear. CDR3 size: 13 residues. The germline V gene has CDR1 SGHNT and CDR2 YENEEA. Trimming took 2 bases from V and 7 from J, leaving 9 bases between them. This CDR3 is CASSLTTHNTIYF. Here the CDR3 DNA reads TGTGCCAGCAGCTTAACGACACACAACACCATATATTTT.

The chain carries TRBV5-1 and TRBJ1-1; the D gene is possibly TRBD1 (6 bases). The V end lost 0 bases, the J end lost 7 bases, and 10 bases lay between the germline ends. The CDR3 has 13 amino acids. Germline V gives CDR1 SGHRS, CDR2 YFSETQ. Here the CDR3 reads CASSLGGTNEAFF. The CDR3 bases are TGCGCCAGCAGCTTGGGAGGGACAAATGAAGCTTTCTTT.

This rearrangement joins TRBV4-3 to TRBJ2-5, with D perhaps given as TRBD1 or TRBD2 (5 bases each). The germline V and J ends were trimmed by 2 bases and 5 bases, with 18 bases remaining between them. Germline-derived CDR1 and CDR2 are LGHNA and YSLEER. This CDR3 spans 16 amino acids. CDR3: CASSQSYGTGGETQYF. CDR3 coding DNA: TGCGCCAGCAGCCAATCATACGGGACGGGTGGCGAGACCCAGTACTTC.

V usage is TRBV7-2 and J usage is TRBJ1-5; D gene ambiguous. The ends were cut back, 5 bases at V and 7 bases at J, with 9 bases in the middle. CDR3 size: 12 residues. Germline CDR1 is SGHTA and CDR2 is FQGNSA. CDR3 protein: CASSPLKQPQHF. The CDR3 DNA reads as TGTGCCAGCAGCCCCCTAAAACAGCCCCAGCATTTT.

This chain joins TRBV11-2 and TRBJ2-2, with D unresolved. The V gene's germline CDR1 is SGHAT and CDR2 FQNNGV. CDR3 length equals 11 residues. Deletions cut 3 bases from V and 6 bases from J, with 2 bases between. CDR3 in amino acids: CASSFPGELFF. Written as DNA, the CDR3 is TGTGCCAGCAGCTTCCCCGGGGAGCTGTTTTTT.

V gene TRBV6-6 combines with J gene TRBJ1-2, with TRBD1 as a possible D gene (5 bases). CDR1 and CDR2 from the germline V gene are MNHNY and SVGAGI (reference sequence). V lost 5 bases to trimming and J lost 0 bases, with 19 bases between them. The CDR3 contains 17 residues. DNA for the CDR3: TGTGCCAGCAGTCCCAACTTGGGGGGGGGAGCTAACTATGGCTACACCTTC. Protein sequence: CASSPNLGGGANYGYTF.

The chain couples TRBV3-1 (or the pseudogene TRBV3-2) to TRBJ1-1; 7 bases agree with TRBD1. Germline CDR1 and CDR2: LGHDT and YNNKEL (reference sequence). CDR3 length: 17 amino acids. Losses at the gene ends were 10 bases for V and 5 bases for J; bases not matched to a gene: 22. This CDR3 is CANILTLQGRSWTEAFF. CDR3 DNA sequence: TGTGCCAACATACTCACCTTACAGGGGAGGAGTTGGACTGAAGCTTTCTTT.

V is TRBV11-3 and J is TRBJ2-5; D may be TRBD2 (5 bases). V lost 2 bases and J 0 bases, leaving 13 bases between the germline ends. The CDR3 consists of 16 residues. Germline CDR1 is SGHNT and CDR2 is YENEEA. CDR3 in amino acids: CASSLSHTSYQETQYF. Here the CDR3 DNA reads TGTGCCAGCAGCTTATCGCACACTAGTTACCAAGAGACCCAGTACTTC.

The V and J genes are TRBV7-2 and TRBJ1-6, with D tentatively TRBD1 (5 bases). The V and J ends lost 3 bases and 7 bases respectively, with 13 bases between them. The length of the CDR3 is 15 residues. CDR1 SGHTA and CDR2 FQGNSA come from the germline V gene. CDR3 sequence: CASSLNAGENSPLHF. CDR3 DNA: TGTGCCAGCAGCTTGAACGCGGGGGAGAATTCACCCCTCCACTTT.

This sequence joins TRBV19 and TRBJ1-4; TRBD1 might be the D (5 bases). Germline values: CDR1 LNHDA, CDR2 SQIVND (reference sequence). The CDR3 consists of 13 residues. V lost 3 bases and J lost 7, with 9 bases in between. In DNA form, the CDR3 reads TGTGCCAGTAGTATCAGGGATGGTGAAAAACTGTTTTTT. Translation: CASSIRDGEKLFF. The full variable domain, completed using reference TRBV19 and TRBJ1-4, is DGGITQSPKYLFRKEGQNVTLSCEQNLNHDAMYWYRQDPGQGLRLIYYSQIVNDFQKGDIAEGYSVSREKKESFPLTVTSAQKNPTAFYLCASSIRDGEKLFFGSGTQLSVL.

This clone was seen a single time. The CDR3 bases are TGTGCCAGCACCCCATCCCAGATTGAGCAGTTCTTC. Translated, it gives CASTPSQIEQFF. The chain combines TRBV6-6 with TRBJ2-1; D is uncertain. CDR3 length: 12 amino acids. Germline V lookup: CDR1 MNHNY, CDR2 SVGAGI (reference sequence). V gave up 7 bases and J gave up 9 bases, with 13 bases separating them.

The genes are TRBV19 and TRBJ1-1, with a tentative D call TRBD1 (6 bases). CDR3 length: 15 amino acids. Between the trimmed V and J ends, which lost 6 bases and 5 bases, there was a span of 19 bases. CDR1 and CDR2 from the germline V gene are LNHDA and SQIVND (reference sequence). The CDR3 protein is CASRPGGGRGTEAFF. CDR3 DNA: TGTGCCAGTAGGCCTGGAGGGGGGCGCGGGACTGAAGCTTTCTTT. The whole variable domain, remainder taken from reference TRBV19 and TRBJ1-1, is DGGITQSPKYLFRKEGQNVTLSCEQNLNHDAMYWYRQDPGQGLRLIYYSQIVNDFQKGDIAEGYSVSREKKESFPLTVTSAQKNPTAFYLCASRPGGGRGTEAFFGQGTRLTVV.

This clone was seen more than once but under ten times. The V call is TRBV6-2 or TRBV6-3, the J call TRBJ1-2; 9 nucleotides agree with TRBD1. The length of the CDR3 is 15 residues. Trimming took 2 bases from V and 4 from J; bases not matched to a gene: 5. CDR1 MNHEY and CDR2 SVGEGT come from the germline V gene. CDR3 bases: TGTGCCAGCAGTTACCCCGGACAGGGGAGCTATGGCTACACCTTC. This encodes CASSYPGQGSYGYTF.

The chain employs TRBV3-1 (or the pseudogene TRBV3-2) and TRBJ2-5, with 8 bases identical to TRBD2. The length of the CDR3 is 16 residues. The J segment lost 2 bases and the V segment lost 0 bases, leaving 5 bases of the junction unmatched. Germline V gene lookup returns CDR1 LGHDT and CDR2 YNNKEL (reference sequence). CDR3 nucleotides: TGTGCCAGCAGCCAAGATAGCGGGACTAAGCAAGAGACCCAGTACTTC. Protein: CASSQDSGTKQETQYF.

This clone has just a few counts. The chain combines TRBV7-9 with TRBJ1-4, with D possibly matching TRBD1 (6 bases). The CDR3 spans 15 residues. The germline V gene has CDR1 SEHNR and CDR2 FQNEAQ (reference sequence). Deletions cut 5 bases from V and 7 bases from J, with 17 bases between. The DNA for the CDR3 is TGTGCCAGCAGCACACAGGGTTTTGTGGGTGAAAAACTGTTTTTT. Amino acid sequence: CASSTQGFVGEKLFF.

The gene calls are TRBV15 and TRBJ2-2, with D hard to call. The V end lost 5 bases, the J end lost 4 bases, and 14 bases lay between the germline ends. The CDR3 contains 15 residues. Per the germline V gene, CDR1 is LNHNV and CDR2 is YYDKDF (reference sequence). The CDR3 region is CATSRVLVATGELFF. DNA for the CDR3: TGTGCCACCAGCCGAGTTCTGGTGGCCACCGGGGAGCTGTTTTTT.

The table lists this clone with a count of one. Germline is not matched at one junction end, which may reflect a read error. V is TRBV4-3 and J is TRBJ2-2; D is unresolved. Looked up from germline, CDR1 is LGHNA and CDR2 is YSLEER. This CDR3 spans 15 amino acids. The chain's CDR3 is CASRQNSADTGELFF. CDR3 DNA sequence: TGCGCCAGCCGCCAGAACTCTGCAGACACCGGGGAGCTGTTTTTT.

This CDR3 is CASSFEVSQFF. CDR3 bases: TGTGCCAGCAGCTTCGAGGTTTCGCAGTTCTTC. V usage is TRBV5-8 and J usage is TRBJ2-1; D is undetermined. Per the germline V gene, CDR1 is SGHTS and CDR2 is YDEGEE. The V end lost 2 bases, the J end lost 12 bases, and 9 bases lay between the germline ends. This CDR3 spans 11 amino acids.

This clone was seen a handful of times. V gene TRBV4-1 combines with J gene TRBJ2-2; 8 bases align to TRBD1. The junction had 6 bases not matched to a gene; V was cut back by 3 bases and J by 6 bases. Looked up from germline, CDR1 is MGHRA and CDR2 is YSYEKL. This CDR3 has 15 amino acids. This chain's CDR3 is CASSHLAGGAGELFF. The CDR3 DNA reads TGCGCCAGCAGCCACCTAGCAGGGGGCGCCGGGGAGCTGTTTTTT.

The chain links TRBV27 to TRBJ2-1; TRBD1 agrees at 9 bases. The CDR3 length is 15 residues. With V trimmed by 6 bases and J by 8 bases, 11 bases remained unmatched. Germline V lookup: CDR1 MNHEY, CDR2 SMNVEV (reference sequence). CDR3 sequence: CASSGLGTGKDEQFF. The CDR3 bases are TGTGCCAGCAGCGGCCTCGGGACAGGGAAAGATGAGCAGTTCTTC.

The count of this clone is one. CDR3 sequence (DNA): TGTGCCAGCAGGGAGGCGTCCTATAATTCACCCCTCCACTTT. Its translation is CASREASYNSPLHF. This chain connects TRBV25-1 to TRBJ1-6; no firm D call. V lost 6 bases and J lost 1, with 7 bases in between. The germline CDR1 and CDR2 sequences are MGHDK and SYGVNS. The CDR3 is made up of 14 amino acids.

This clone has a single count. The V gene is TRBV3-1 (or the pseudogene TRBV3-2), the J gene TRBJ1-3; 8 bases are shared with TRBD1. Germline loops: CDR1 LGHDT, CDR2 YNNKEL (reference sequence). The CDR3 sequence is 17 residues long. V trimming: 2 bases; J trimming: 0 bases; junction bases outside the gene matches: 6. CDR3 nucleotide sequence: TGTGCCAGCAGCCAATCCGGGACAGGCATCTCTGGAAACACCATATATTTT. This codes for CASSQSGTGISGNTIYF.

The chain joins TRBV25-1 to TRBJ2-7; the match to TRBD1 covers 9 bases. The germline gives CDR1 MGHDK, CDR2 SYGVNS. The CDR3 is 15 amino acids. The ends lost 6 bases at V and 3 bases at J; junction bases unmatched: 9. The DNA for the CDR3 is TGTGCCAGCAGAGACAGGGGGGTTTTGAACTACGAGCAGTACTTC. Translating gives CASRDRGVLNYEQYF.

The chain combines TRBV5-4 with TRBJ1-1; TRBD1 agrees at 7 bases. The CDR3 is made up of 16 amino acids. Germline trimming cut 4 bases from V and 0 bases from J; bases unmatched to any gene: 9. Germline V lookup: CDR1 SGHNT, CDR2 YYREEE (reference sequence). CDR3 coding DNA: TGTGCCAGCAGCCGTTGGACAGGTTCAATGAACACTGAAGCTTTCTTT. Translated: CASSRWTGSMNTEAFF.

The CDR3 DNA follows: TGCGCCAGCAGCTCGACTCCGGGACAGTCCTTACTGAACACTGAAGCTTTCTTT. It codes for CASSSTPGQSLLNTEAFF. The rearrangement joins TRBV5-1 to TRBJ1-1, with 7 positions matching TRBD1. The CDR3 has 18 amino acids. Germline V gene sequence: CDR1 SGHRS, CDR2 YFSETQ. V lost 3 bases and J lost 0; bases outside the gene matches: 14. Variable domain in full (rest from reference TRBV5-1 and TRBJ1-1): KAGVTQTPRYLIKTRGQQVTLSCSPISGHRSVSWYQQTPGQGLQFLFEYFSETQRNKGNFPGRFSGRQFSNSRSEMNVSTLELGDSALYLCASSSTPGQSLLNTEAFFGQGTRLTVV.

The chain couples TRBV7-2 to TRBJ1-5, with 7 bases that match TRBD1. V lost 4 bases and J lost 1; bases outside the gene matches: 4. CDR3 length equals 15 residues. From germline, CDR1 is SGHTA and CDR2 FQGNSA. The CDR3 nucleotides are TGTGCCAGCAGCTCCAGGGGGAACAGCAATCAGCCCCAGCATTTT. Its translation: CASSSRGNSNQPQHF.

The rearrangement links TRBV4-1 to TRBJ1-4; D is unresolved. CDR3 length: 14 residues. Trimming removed 0 bases at V and 8 bases at J, with 10 bases between. The V gene's germline CDR1 is MGHRA and CDR2 YSYEKL. CDR3 in amino acids: CASSQDTQQEKLFF. Here the CDR3 DNA reads TGCGCCAGCAGCCAAGATACACAGCAGGAAAAACTGTTTTTT.

The chain combines TRBV6-1 with TRBJ2-7; D might be TRBD2 (6 bases). CDR1 is MNHNS and CDR2 is SASEGT in the germline V gene. The CDR3 is made up of 12 amino acids. Trimming pared 0 bases from V and 13 bases from J, leaving 13 bases between. The CDR3 spells CASSEALGTQYF. In DNA, the CDR3 is TGTGCCAGCAGTGAAGCCCTCGGGACTCAATACTTC.

The chain uses TRBV28 and TRBJ1-2; D is perhaps TRBD1 (5 bases). The CDR3 has 12 residues. Germline assignment: CDR1 MDHEN and CDR2 SYDVKM. The CDR3 is CGTQPANYGYTF. The CDR3 DNA follows: TGTGGGACACAGCCAGCTAACTATGGCTACACCTTC.

This clone was recorded only once. The genes are TRBV7-3 and TRBJ2-7, with a possible D match to TRBD2 (5 bases). Germline values: CDR1 SGHTA, CDR2 FQGTGA. The CDR3 runs 13 residues. V was cut by 3 bases and J by 6 bases, with 12 bases left in between. The chain's CDR3 is CASSLHEGGEQYF. In DNA form, the CDR3 reads TGTGCCAGCAGCTTGCATGAGGGCGGCGAGCAGTACTTC.

The CDR3 region has the DNA TGTGCCAGCAGCCTCTCCCACCGGAGGAAAAAACTGTTTTTT. Protein product: CASSLSHRRKKLFF. The chain joins TRBV3-1 (or the pseudogene TRBV3-2) to TRBJ1-4; D is uncertain. Trimming removed 4 bases from V and 9 bases from J, with 15 bases in between. The CDR3 has 14 amino acids. Germline V gene data show CDR1 as LGHDT and CDR2 as YNNKEL (reference sequence).